What follows are 23 T cell receptor beta chains derived from one specimen sequenced in a study of CD8 T cells in ankylosing spondylitis. From the 5' RACE reads, TCRdb called clonotypes with MiXCR, one entry per CDR3 protein. Here the sample spans about 150,000 distinct CDR3 sequences, roughly a third being singletons. Sequenced sample: synovial fluid, either unsorted or a sorted T cell fraction (not recorded which). These receptor sequences come from a male donor with ankylosing spondylitis.

The table lists this clonotype with many counts. CDR3 DNA: TGTGCCAGCAGCGTTAGCGGGGGAAGCTCCTACGAGCAGTACTTC. Translation: CASSVSGGSSYEQYF. The chain combines TRBV7-2 with TRBJ2-7; 9 bases align to TRBD2. V lost 5 bases to trimming and J lost 0 bases; unmatched junction nucleotides: 5. The CDR3 covers 15 residues. CDR1 and CDR2 (germline): SGHTA, FQGNSA.

The chain uses TRBV7-8 and TRBJ2-1; D gene unclear. The V and J ends lost 5 bases and 3 bases respectively, with 14 bases between them. Germline V gives CDR1 SGHVS, CDR2 FQNEAQ. The CDR3 runs 15 residues. In DNA, the CDR3 is TGTGCCAGCAGCATGGGTCTTAAGGGCTACAATGAGCAGTTCTTC. Its protein product is CASSMGLKGYNEQFF.

The genes are TRBV5-1 and TRBJ1-1; unclear D gene. The CDR3 loop spans 16 amino acids. Trimming took off 4 bases at V and 1 base at J, with 17 bases between the two ends. Germline V lookup: CDR1 SGHRS, CDR2 YFSETQ. CDR3 loop: CASSPRPGGPNTEAFF. The CDR3 nucleotides read TGCGCCAGCAGCCCACGACCGGGAGGGCCGAACACTGAAGCTTTCTTT.

The table lists this clonotype with a few counts. This chain uses TRBV7-3 with TRBJ2-3, with D possibly called TRBD1 or TRBD2 (5 bases each). Germline CDR1 reads SGHTA; CDR2 reads FQGTGA. The CDR3 covers 13 residues. Trimming removed 4 bases at V and 8 bases at J, with 13 bases between. The DNA for the CDR3 is TGTGCCAGCAGCTCCTCTAGTGGGGGTACGCAGTATTTT. Amino acids: CASSSSSGGTQYF.

This clonotype was detected a few times. J is TRBJ2-1 and V is TRBV24-1, with 13 bases matching TRBD2. This CDR3 has 19 amino acids. Germline lookup yields CDR1 KGHDR and CDR2 SFDVKD. V dropped 2 bases and J dropped 0; count of bases not matched to a gene: 6. CDR3 nucleotides: TGTGCCACCAGTGATTCTGCCGGGACTAGCGGGGTCTCCTACAATGAGCAGTTCTTC. This translates into CATSDSAGTSGVSYNEQFF.

This clonotype was seen at least ten times. In nucleotides, the CDR3 is TGTGCCAGCAGCTTAAGTGTGAACACTGAAGCTTTCTTT. This encodes CASSLSVNTEAFF. The chain recombines TRBV7-3 with TRBJ1-1; D not resolved. Germline V gives CDR1 SGHTA, CDR2 FQGTGA. This CDR3 comprises 13 residues. V lost 1 base to trimming and J lost 0 bases, with 3 bases between them.

This rearrangement joins TRBV9 to TRBJ1-2; maybe TRBD1 (6 bases). The CDR3 contains 16 residues. With 4 bases removed from V and 5 bases from J, the gap between germline ends came to 21 bases. Germline V gene lookup returns CDR1 SGDLS and CDR2 YYNGEE. The CDR3: CASSSQSGRGVYGYTF. CDR3 sequence (DNA): TGTGCCAGCAGCTCCCAATCGGGCAGGGGAGTGTATGGCTACACCTTC. The full variable domain, its missing parts supplied by reference TRBV9 and TRBJ1-2, is DSGVTQTPKHLITATGQRVTLRCSPRSGDLSVYWYQQSLDQGLQFLIQYYNGEERAKGNILERFSAQQFPDLHSELNLSSLELGDSALYFCASSSQSGRGVYGYTFGSGTRLTVV.

This clonotype has just one count. This chain links TRBV18 with TRBJ1-1; TRBD1 might be the D (6 bases). V lost 2 bases to trimming and J lost 4 bases, with 14 bases between them. The CDR3 consists of 15 residues. Per germline, CDR1 KGHSH and CDR2 LQKENI. Here the CDR3 DNA reads TGTGCCAGCTCACCATCTGGGGGCGGAAGCACTGAAGCTTTCTTT. Amino acids: CASSPSGGGSTEAFF. Supplemented by reference TRBV18 and TRBJ1-1, the full variable domain reads NAGVMQNPRHLVRRRGQEARLRCSPMKGHSHVYWYRQLPEEGLKFMVYLQKENIIDESGMPKERFSAEFPKEGPSILRIQQVVRGDSAAYFCASSPSGGGSTEAFFGQGTRLTVV.

The rearrangement uses TRBV7-2 and TRBJ2-3; TRBD1 is a possible D gene (5 bases). Trimming took off 5 bases at V and 8 bases at J, with 14 bases between the two ends. The CDR3 covers 13 residues. CDR1 and CDR2 (germline): SGHTA, FQGNSA. The CDR3 loop reads CASSPQGRSTQYF. The CDR3, as DNA: TGTGCCAGCAGCCCCCAGGGCCGCTCTACGCAGTATTTT.

The chain couples TRBV6-2 or TRBV6-3 to TRBJ1-5; no definite D call. Germline loops: CDR1 MNHEY, CDR2 SVGEGT. The CDR3 contains 14 residues. V was trimmed by 0 bases and J by 6 bases, leaving 9 bases between them. In nucleotides, the CDR3 is TGTGCCAGCAGTTACTCGGGCTCCGGTCAGCCCCAGCATTTT. Encoded protein: CASSYSGSGQPQHF.

The sample holds a few counts of this clonotype. This chain joins TRBV6-5 and TRBJ1-3, with no clear D. Germline V gene lookup returns CDR1 MNHEY and CDR2 SVGAGI. Trimming left V 2 bases short and J 4 bases short, with 12 bases between. The CDR3 totals 15 residues. The CDR3 nucleotides are TGTGCCAGCAGTTACACTAGTAGACGGGGAAACACCATATATTTT. Translated: CASSYTSRRGNTIYF.

This clonotype was detected only a few times. This chain uses TRBV7-8 with TRBJ2-2; weak D call: TRBD2 (5 bases). This CDR3 spans 15 amino acids. CDR1 and CDR2 from the germline V gene are SGHVS and FQNEAQ. Trimming took 4 bases from V and 5 from J, leaving 14 bases between them. CDR3 sequence reads: CASSSKRGWTGELFF. The CDR3 coding sequence is TGTGCCAGCAGCTCGAAACGGGGTTGGACCGGGGAGCTGTTTTTT. Full variable domain (rest looked up from reference TRBV7-8 and TRBJ2-2): GAGVSQSPRYKVAKRGQDVALRCDPISGHVSLFWYQQALGQGPEFLTYFQNEAQLDKSGLPSDRFFAERPEGSVSTLKIQRTQQEDSAVYLCASSSKRGWTGELFFGEGSRLTVL.

The rearrangement uses TRBV6-1 and TRBJ1-6, with a weak D call TRBD1 (5 bases). V shed 3 bases and J shed 10 bases, with 22 bases lying between them. CDR3 length: 17 amino acids. Germline CDR1 is MNHNS and CDR2 is SASEGT. Here the CDR3 reads CASSDIRQGELGSPLHF. The DNA for the CDR3 is TGTGCCAGCAGTGATATCAGGCAGGGTGAGTTGGGATCACCCCTCCACTTT.

In this sample, this clonotype turned up many times. The V call is TRBV5-5, the J call TRBJ2-3; no reliable D call. Germline V gene data show CDR1 as SGHKS and CDR2 as YYEKEE (reference sequence). The germline V and J ends were trimmed by 9 bases and 3 bases, with 17 bases remaining between them. This CDR3 is built from 14 residues. The CDR3 sequence is CATNRQSGTDTQYF. In nucleotides, the CDR3 is TGTGCCACCAACCGGCAGTCCGGTACAGATACGCAGTATTTT.

The chain joins TRBV7-3 to TRBJ1-1; TRBD1 is a possible D gene (5 bases). From germline, CDR1 is SGHTA and CDR2 FQGTGA. V gave up 4 bases and J gave up 6 bases, with 12 bases separating them. The CDR3 is 13 amino acids. CDR3 nucleotides: TGTGCCAGCAGCTCCAGCGGGGGTCCTGAAGCTTTCTTT. It yields the protein CASSSSGGPEAFF.

This chain joins TRBV13 and TRBJ1-2; the D is unclear. The CDR3 extends over 14 amino acids. V was trimmed by 0 bases and J by 8 bases, leaving 13 bases between them. The germline gives CDR1 PRHDT, CDR2 FYEKMQ (reference sequence). The CDR3 region has the DNA TGTGCCAGCAGCTTAGGGCGCCCGGGTTGGGGCTACACCTTC. Translated: CASSLGRPGWGYTF. The whole variable domain, filled in from reference TRBV13 and TRBJ1-2, reads AAGVIQSPRHLIKEKRETATLKCYPIPRHDTVYWYQQGPGQDPQFLISFYEKMQSDKGSIPDRFSAQQFSDYHSELNMSSLELGDSALYFCASSLGRPGWGYTFGSGTRLTVV.

This chain links TRBV11-2 with TRBJ2-1, with D unclear. Trimming pared 6 bases from V and 7 bases from J, leaving 13 bases between. The CDR3 is 13 residues long. Germline assignment: CDR1 SGHAT and CDR2 FQNNGV. CDR3 nucleotide sequence: TGTGCCAGCAGGATAACCGGAAGGAATGAGCAGTTCTTC. Protein: CASRITGRNEQFF.

This clonotype showed up just a few times. The chain is built from TRBV27 and TRBJ2-2, with 7 bases identical to TRBD2. Germline-derived CDR1 and CDR2 are MNHEY and SMNVEV (reference sequence). This CDR3 comprises 13 residues. The junction had 1 base not matched to a gene; V was cut back by 3 bases and J by 6 bases. The CDR3 loop is CASSFRGAGELFF. CDR3 bases: TGTGCCAGCAGTTTCCGGGGGGCCGGGGAGCTGTTTTTT.

The rearrangement links TRBV6-6 to TRBJ1-1; the D is unclear. Per the germline V gene, CDR1 is MNHNY and CDR2 is SVGAGI (reference sequence). Trimming took 6 bases from V and 6 from J, leaving 14 bases between them. This CDR3 is built from 13 residues. The CDR3: CASSLSREPEAFF. The CDR3 nucleotides read TGTGCCAGCAGCCTTTCCAGAGAACCTGAAGCTTTCTTT.

The gene calls are TRBV28 and TRBJ2-7, with TRBD1 as a possible D gene (5 bases). V gave up 0 bases and J gave up 6 bases, with 12 bases separating them. The CDR3 is made up of 14 amino acids. CDR1 is MDHEN, CDR2 SYDVKM, per germline. For the CDR3, the DNA is TGTGCCAGCAGTTTATGGGCAGGGATTGGCGAGCAGTACTTC. Amino acids: CASSLWAGIGEQYF. The variable domain in full, completed from reference TRBV28 and TRBJ2-7, reads DVKVTQSSRYLVKRTGEKVFLECVQDMDHENMFWYRQDPGLGLRLIYFSYDVKMKEKGDIPEGYSVSREKKERFSLILESASTNQTSMYLCASSLWAGIGEQYFGPGTRLTVT.

This clonotype was counted between two and nine times. The chain is built from TRBV9 and TRBJ2-2, with D possibly TRBD2 on 5 matching bases. The CDR3 extends over 15 amino acids. Trimming left V 3 bases short and J 4 bases short, with 13 bases between. Germline CDR1 and CDR2: SGDLS and YYNGEE. The CDR3 protein is CASSDRGLSTGELFF. The CDR3 bases are TGTGCCAGCAGCGACCGGGGTTTAAGCACCGGGGAGCTGTTTTTT. Combining the CDR3 with reference TRBV9 and TRBJ2-2 gives the whole variable domain DSGVTQTPKHLITATGQRVTLRCSPRSGDLSVYWYQQSLDQGLQFLIQYYNGEERAKGNILERFSAQQFPDLHSELNLSSLELGDSALYFCASSDRGLSTGELFFGEGSRLTVL.

The chain employs TRBV12-3 or TRBV12-4 and TRBJ2-1, with unresolved D. CDR3 length: 15 amino acids. The V gene lost 5 bases and the J gene lost 0 bases, with 11 bases spanning the gap. In DNA, the CDR3 is TGTGCCAGCAGTCTACCGGTTAGCTCCTACAATGAGCAGTTCTTC. Its protein product is CASSLPVSSYNEQFF.

The V and J genes are TRBV5-8 and TRBJ1-5; 8 bases map to TRBD1. CDR3 size: 16 residues. The V gene's germline CDR1 is SGHTS and CDR2 YDEGEE. V was clipped by 0 bases and J by 4 bases; unmatched bases: 6. CDR3 sequence: CASSLDGRGPNQPQHF. As DNA, the CDR3 is TGTGCCAGCAGCTTGGATGGCAGGGGGCCAAATCAGCCCCAGCATTTT.